Each of the 11 T cell receptor beta chains below was sequenced from the same sample in a study of T-cell reconstitution after alpha-beta-depleted transplantation in children. Using unique molecular identifiers, the investigators prepared the TCRbeta library. TCRdb analysed the PCR reads with MiXCR anew, one entry per CDR3 protein. The table shows approximately 500,000 distinct CDR3 sequences, with roughly a quarter occurring only once. This specimen was PBMCs, taken before TCRalphabeta/CD19-depleted stem cell transplant. All receptors derive from a boy less than two years old with Wiskott-Aldrich syndrome, due to receive a stem cell transplant.

The chain has TRBV7-9 and TRBJ1-3; 7 bases fit TRBD1. CDR3 size: 16 residues. The V and J ends lost 4 bases and 0 bases, in that order; junction bases with no gene match: 6. CDR1 and CDR2 (germline): SEHNR, FQNEAQ (reference sequence). The CDR3 nucleotides read TGTGCCAGCAGCTGGGGACAGCACAACTCTGGAAACACCATATATTTT. As protein: CASSWGQHNSGNTIYF.

The chain uses TRBV5-1 and TRBJ2-1; perhaps TRBD2 as D (6 bases). Per the germline V gene, CDR1 is SGHRS and CDR2 is YFSETQ. Trimming cost V 1 base and J 0 bases, with 14 bases left between them. This CDR3 comprises 17 residues. The CDR3 loop reads CASSLFGSGNSYNEQFF. The CDR3 DNA reads TGCGCCAGCAGCTTGTTTGGTAGCGGCAACTCCTACAATGAGCAGTTCTTC.

This clonotype appeared a few times. This chain joins TRBV7-2 and TRBJ2-7; TRBD1 is a possible D gene (6 bases). CDR1 SGHTA and CDR2 FQGNSA come from the germline V gene. There are 18 residues in the CDR3. With 0 bases removed from V and 2 bases from J, the gap between germline ends came to 20 bases. The CDR3 is CASSLAGATGQKTYEQYF. The CDR3 DNA is TGTGCCAGCAGCTTAGCGGGGGCCACAGGGCAGAAAACCTACGAGCAGTACTTC.

This clonotype was observed a few times. V and J are TRBV11-3 and TRBJ2-1, with no clear D. CDR1 is SGHNT, CDR2 YENEEA, per germline. The CDR3 totals 15 residues. Trimming took off 5 bases at V and 0 bases at J, with 11 bases between the two ends. CDR3 sequence: CASSVAAVSYNEQFF. The CDR3 bases are TGTGCCAGCAGCGTTGCCGCGGTCTCCTACAATGAGCAGTTCTTC.

V is TRBV20-1 and J is TRBJ2-7, with D possibly TRBD1 on 6 matching bases. The germline V and J ends were trimmed by 3 bases and 3 bases, with 15 bases remaining between them. This CDR3 has 14 residues. CDR1 is DFQATT and CDR2 is SNEGSKA in the germline V gene (reference sequence). The CDR3 nucleotides read TGCAGTGCTAGTCCTGGGACAAAACTCTACGAGCAGTACTTC. Translation: CSASPGTKLYEQYF.

The genes are TRBV5-6 and TRBJ2-7; TRBD1 agrees at 8 bases. CDR1 and CDR2 from the germline V gene are SGHDT and YYEEEE. Germline trimming cut 1 base from V and 3 bases from J; bases unmatched to any gene: 9. The CDR3 sequence is 16 residues long. The CDR3 coding sequence is TGTGCCAGCAGCTTGTCTTTCAGGGGGCCCCGCTACGAGCAGTACTTC. The encoded protein is CASSLSFRGPRYEQYF. The whole variable domain, remainder taken from reference TRBV5-6 and TRBJ2-7, is DAGVTQSPTHLIKTRGQQVTLRCSPKSGHDTVSWYQQALGQGPQFIFQYYEEEERQRGNFPDRFSGHQFPNYSSELNVNALLLGDSALYLCASSLSFRGPRYEQYFGPGTRLTVT.

The V gene is TRBV25-1, the J gene TRBJ2-1; maybe TRBD1 (6 bases). Trimming pared 11 bases from V and 11 bases from J, leaving 28 bases between. Germline lookup yields CDR1 MGHDK and CDR2 SYGVNS. This CDR3 contains 15 residues. The CDR3 coding sequence is TGTGCCTCTTATGGGGGCAGGGGCGCAAAAACCAAGCAGTTCTTC. Translated: CASYGGRGAKTKQFF.

The table lists this clonotype with a few counts. The V call is TRBV12-3 or TRBV12-4, the J call TRBJ2-1, with TRBD2 identical over 10 bases. J gave up 2 bases and V 6 bases, and 10 bases lay outside the gene matches. This CDR3 contains 17 residues. The CDR3 coding sequence is TGTGCCAGCAGCCCGACGCAGCTAGCGGGAGCCTACAATGAGCAGTTCTTC. Amino acids: CASSPTQLAGAYNEQFF.

This clonotype has a handful of counts. The chain uses TRBV12-3 or TRBV12-4 and TRBJ2-1, with 10 bases that match TRBD2. The CDR3 totals 13 residues. V was pared by 6 bases and J by 8 bases, with 4 bases of the junction left unmatched. The CDR3 sequence: CASRLAGLYEQFF. DNA of the CDR3: TGTGCCAGCAGACTAGCGGGACTTTATGAGCAGTTCTTC.

The chain joins TRBV12-3 or TRBV12-4 to TRBJ2-1, with D possibly matching TRBD2 (6 bases). The length of the CDR3 is 15 residues. V lost 1 base to trimming and J lost 3 bases, with 10 bases between them. As DNA, the CDR3 is TGTGCCAGCAGTTTAGATGTGACTAGCTACAATGAGCAGTTCTTC. Its translation: CASSLDVTSYNEQFF.

V is TRBV27 and J is TRBJ2-2; D not certain. The CDR3 is 11 residues long. Trimming removed 4 bases at V and 7 bases at J, with 4 bases between. Germline assignment: CDR1 MNHEY and CDR2 SMNVEV (reference sequence). The CDR3 nucleotides read TGTGCCAGCAGTTCGGACGGGGAGCTGTTTTTT. Translated: CASSSDGELFF.